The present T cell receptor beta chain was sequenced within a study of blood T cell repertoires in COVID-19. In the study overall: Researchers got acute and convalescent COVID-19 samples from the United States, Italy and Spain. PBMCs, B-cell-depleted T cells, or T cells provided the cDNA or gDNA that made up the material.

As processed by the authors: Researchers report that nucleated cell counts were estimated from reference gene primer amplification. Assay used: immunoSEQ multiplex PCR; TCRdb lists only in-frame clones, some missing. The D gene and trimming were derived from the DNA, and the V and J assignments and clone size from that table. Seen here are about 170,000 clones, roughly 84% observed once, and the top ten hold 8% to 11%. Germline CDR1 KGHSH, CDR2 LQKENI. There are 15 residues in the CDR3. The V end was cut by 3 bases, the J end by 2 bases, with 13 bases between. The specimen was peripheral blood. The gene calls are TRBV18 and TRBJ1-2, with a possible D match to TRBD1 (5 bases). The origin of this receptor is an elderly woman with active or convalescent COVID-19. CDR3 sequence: CASSPSDRRNYGYTF. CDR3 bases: TGTGCCAGCTCACCGAGCGACAGACGAAACTATGGCTACACCTTC.